A single T cell receptor (beta chain) is shown here with its context. Its target antigen remains unknown. One base away there is no much larger clone; base qualities are not given. CD4+ T cells from unexposed donors were collected before the COVID-19 pandemic (2011-2018). Naive and memory CD4+ T cells were separated from cryopreserved PBMCs by first enriching for CD4 and then performing EasySep naive CD4+ T cell enrichment. The leukapheresis product for the unexposed donors was obtained through commercial purchase. Ficoll-Paque PLUS gradient centrifugation was used to isolate PBMCs from either whole blood or leukapheresis product. The PBMCs went either fresh into the expansion assay or into cryopreservation at -140 degrees C. The QIAamp Micro DNA Kit was used to extract genomic DNA from the CD4+ T cells. Deep-resolution immunoSEQ TCR-beta sequencing was performed on DNA from uncultured naive and memory CD4+ T cells. As for the original processing: During preprocessing, nonproductive sequences were discarded, as were any CDR3s that did not begin with C, did not end with F or W, or were shorter than 7 amino acids. Cultured and uncultured naive and memory CD4+ repertoires were searched for previously identified spike- and CEF-reactive CDR3s. CDR3 homology was measured as pairwise Levenshtein distance, computed with the stringdist R package after trimming three terminal residues from each end. In TCRdb, the immuneACCESS table is reduced to in-frame sequences with V and J assigned. These tables do not hold every clone; where another copy was compared, an unresolved V gene accounts for under half, and the others remain unexplained. The V and J calls and clone size were taken over from that table, and D and trimming were inferred from the DNA. For this sample there are tens of thousands of clones; about 94% appear just once. Around 0.15% of the sample belongs to the ten largest clones.

This entry comes from a study of CD4 T cells in relation to SARS-CoV-2 and coronaviruses (dated by TCRdb to 2020 to 2023). Turning to the overall study: Shared crossreactive spike epitopes were mapped to their HLA restriction using patient-derived lymphoblastoid cell lines. Memory CD4+ T cell crossreactivity between SARS-CoV-2 and common cold coronavirus spike proteins was assessed at the TCR clonotype level in the study. The Adaptive Biotechnologies TCR-sequencing kit was used for samples from three pre-COVID donors and for the naive versus memory experiments, whereas the other data were Illumina-based. A different TCR-beta assay, based on Illumina, was used to sequence expansion assays from other donors in the study.

Reading the germline V gene (reference sequence) gives CDR1 WNHNN and CDR2 SYGVQD. The CDR3, from cysteine to phenylalanine, totals 16 residues. The retained sequence is limited to the CDR3, 48 bases, with the frame set at the first base. V is trimmed back by 6 bases and J by 2 bases, and the junction contains 13 bases that no gene match accounts for. General findings and caveats noted by the study authors: Naive versus memory sequencing indicated the assay detects memory recall responses rather than primary responses primed during culture. Crossreactivity analysis was centred on spike protein, so crossreactivity against other viral proteins was not assessed. Small numbers of patients and of tested TCRs limited the study. Pre-pandemic and post-infection samples were not both contributed by any donor, so tracing of the source of pre-existing responses was limited. About 65% of donors had memory CD4+ clonotypes that crossrecognized SARS-CoV-2 and at least one common cold coronavirus spike. Significantly weaker SARS-CoV-2-driven expansion was shown by crossreactive clones than by monoreactive clones, consistent with antigenic imprinting.

The clonotype was recovered from a human donor in good health. The sequencing sample was made of naive CD4+ T cells from PBMCs. The cell subset or site label, as the study defines it: naive CD4+ T cells isolated by negative enrichment. Recombination connected TRBV10-1 to TRBJ2-7; a stretch of 7 junction bases matches TRBD1. The CDR3 amino acid sequence is: CASRTTERTGAYEQYF. The DNA sequence is TGCGCCAGCAGGACTACTGAGCGGACAGGAGCCTACGAGCAGTACTTC.